This passage covers 25 T cell receptor beta chains from one sample sequenced in a study of blood T cell repertoires in COVID-19. Here immunoSEQ multiplex PCR was the method, and the copy in TCRdb shows in-frame clones only, minus some. The table lists 250,000 or so clones, 86% of them singletons, with 9% to 15% in the top ten. The sequencing input was peripheral blood. Receptors originate from an elderly man with acute or convalescent COVID-19.

A note on this clone: Additional DNA sequences in this sample encode the identical CDR3. V and J are TRBV3-1 (or the pseudogene TRBV3-2) and TRBJ1-5; D is possibly TRBD1 (6 bases). Germline V gene data show CDR1 as LGHDT and CDR2 as YNNKEL (reference sequence). The V and J ends lost 4 bases and 2 bases respectively, with 6 bases between them. There are 13 residues in the CDR3. The CDR3 nucleotides read TGTGCCAGCAGCCGGACAGGCAATCAGCCCCAGCATTTT. Its translation: CASSRTGNQPQHF.

The chain is built from TRBV6-2 or TRBV6-3 and TRBJ1-1; D is ambiguous. The CDR3 runs to 15 residues. Germline V gene data show CDR1 as MNHEY and CDR2 as SVGEGT. V dropped 0 bases and J dropped 0 bases, with 8 bases sitting between them. The CDR3 coding sequence is TGTGCCAGCAGTTACTCTTGGAGTATGAACACTGAAGCTTTCTTT. Protein sequence: CASSYSWSMNTEAFF.

This sequence joins TRBV3-1 (or the pseudogene TRBV3-2) and TRBJ2-1; 8 bases line up with TRBD2. CDR3 length: 16 residues. V lost 0 bases to trimming and J lost 8 bases; unmatched junction nucleotides: 9. CDR1 and CDR2 (germline): LGHDT, YNNKEL (reference sequence). The CDR3 region has the DNA TGTGCCAGCAGCCAAGACTCGGGACTAGGTAGGTATGAGCAGTTCTTC. Translation gives CASSQDSGLGRYEQFF.

The rearrangement links TRBV9 to TRBJ2-2; TRBD1 agrees at 9 bases. With V trimmed by 2 bases and J by 2 bases, 13 bases remained unmatched. CDR3 length: 19 residues. CDR1 is SGDLS and CDR2 is YYNGEE in the germline V gene. The CDR3 sequence: CASSVRAEQGALNTGELFF. CDR3 DNA sequence: TGTGCCAGCAGCGTCCGGGCCGAACAGGGGGCGCTCAACACCGGGGAGCTGTTTTTT.

V is TRBV24-1 and J is TRBJ2-1; TRBD2 might be the D (5 bases). The germline V gene encodes CDR1 KGHDR and CDR2 SFDVKD. V was cut by 9 bases and J by 11 bases, with 16 bases left in between. The CDR3 sequence is 12 residues long. As DNA, the CDR3 is TGTGCCACCGCACAAAGTGCCGGGAAGCAGTTCTTC. This gives the protein CATAQSAGKQFF.

This clone was detected only a few times. The chain joins TRBV6-5 to TRBJ1-6; 9 positions match TRBD1. The CDR3 runs to 15 residues. Germline lookup yields CDR1 MNHEY and CDR2 SVGAGI. The trim removed 1 base at V and 9 bases at J, leaving 4 bases unmatched. CDR3 protein: CASSYFSTGGSPLHF. In DNA form, the CDR3 reads TGTGCCAGCAGTTACTTTTCGACAGGGGGTTCACCCCTCCACTTT.

This clone appeared a few times. The CDR3 protein is CASTLGQGYGYTF. The CDR3 nucleotides read TGTGCCAGCACTCTGGGGCAGGGATATGGCTACACCTTC. The chain has TRBV28 and TRBJ1-2; possible D gene TRBD1, 5 bases. Trimming pared 7 bases from V and 5 bases from J, leaving 14 bases between. This CDR3 region has 13 residues. Germline CDR1 is MDHEN and CDR2 is SYDVKM.

The J gene is TRBJ2-5, the V gene TRBV19; 8 bases are a match to TRBD2. V dropped 5 bases and J dropped 5; count of bases not matched to a gene: 4. The CDR3 is 13 amino acids. Per the germline V gene, CDR1 is LNHDA and CDR2 is SQIVND (reference sequence). The CDR3 reads CASSRGGMETQYF. As DNA, the CDR3 is TGTGCCAGTAGTCGGGGGGGCATGGAGACCCAGTACTTC.

The chain carries TRBV29-1 and TRBJ2-3; 7 bases align to TRBD1. Germline values: CDR1 SQVTM, CDR2 ANQGSEA. This CDR3 has 15 residues. J lost 2 bases, V lost 5 bases, and 10 bases had no gene match. This CDR3 reads CSVSPKGTVTDTQYF. Written as DNA, the CDR3 is TGCAGCGTTTCCCCCAAAGGGACAGTCACAGATACGCAGTATTTT.

This chain connects TRBV28 to TRBJ1-5, with unresolved D. Germline CDR1 reads MDHEN; CDR2 reads SYDVKM. CDR3 size: 14 residues. The V end was cut by 7 bases, the J end by 2 bases, with 12 bases between. As DNA, the CDR3 is TGTGCCAGCATGTGGGCGGGCGGCAATCAGCCCCAGCATTTT. It translates to CASMWAGGNQPQHF. The variable domain in full, completed from reference TRBV28 and TRBJ1-5, reads DVKVTQSSRYLVKRTGEKVFLECVQDMDHENMFWYRQDPGLGLRLIYFSYDVKMKEKGDIPEGYSVSREKKERFSLILESASTNQTSMYLCASMWAGGNQPQHFGDGTRLSIL.

The chain joins TRBV9 to TRBJ2-5; D possibly corresponds to TRBD1 (6 bases). The germline gives CDR1 SGDLS, CDR2 YYNGEE. The V end was cut by 4 bases, the J end by 2 bases, with 12 bases between. There are 14 residues in the CDR3. The CDR3, as DNA: TGTGCCAGCAGCCCTGGACAGTTGCAAGAGACCCAGTACTTC. Translating gives CASSPGQLQETQYF.

The chain combines TRBV7-9 with TRBJ1-5; D perhaps matches TRBD1 (5 bases). Germline V lookup: CDR1 SEHNR, CDR2 FQNEAQ (reference sequence). V dropped 2 bases and J dropped 5 bases, with 7 bases sitting between them. The CDR3 contains 13 residues. The CDR3 DNA reads TGTGCCAGCAGCTTATGGGGGGATCAGCCCCAGCATTTT. This gives the protein CASSLWGDQPQHF.

The rearrangement uses TRBV19 and TRBJ1-3; 7 bases fit TRBD1. Germline lookup yields CDR1 LNHDA and CDR2 SQIVND (reference sequence). The CDR3 is 15 amino acids. Trimming took 11 bases from V and 0 from J; bases not matched to a gene: 10. The CDR3 nucleotides read TGTGCCTGTACGGGACAGTCTTTCTCTGGAAACACCATATATTTT. As protein: CACTGQSFSGNTIYF.

The chain employs TRBV19 and TRBJ2-2; 7 bases agree with TRBD1. In germline, CDR1 is LNHDA, CDR2 SQIVND (reference sequence). V lost 7 bases and J lost 2; bases outside the gene matches: 7. This CDR3 is built from 15 residues. CDR3 sequence (DNA): TGTGCCAGTACCCCACGACAGGGTAACACCGGGGAGCTGTTTTTT. Translating it yields CASTPRQGNTGELFF.

V and J are TRBV6-5 and TRBJ2-7, with D possibly matching TRBD2 (6 bases). Trimming took 4 bases from V and 1 from J, leaving 11 bases between them. The germline V gene has CDR1 MNHEY and CDR2 SVGAGI. The CDR3 is 14 residues long. DNA for the CDR3: TGTGCCAGCAGTTGGGCAGGGAGGTCCTACGAGCAGTACTTC. Residues: CASSWAGRSYEQYF.

The CDR3 coding sequence is TGTGCCAGCAGCCAAGAACAGGGTGTAGTAACCCTCCACTTT. This encodes CASSQEQGVVTLHF. The chain combines TRBV14 with TRBJ1-6, with a tentative D call TRBD1 (6 bases). CDR1 and CDR2 (germline): SGHDN, FVKESK. CDR3 length: 14 residues. V lost 0 bases and J lost 14, with 14 bases in between.

The chain employs TRBV28 and TRBJ1-6; maybe TRBD1 (5 bases). Trimming took 3 bases from V and 6 from J, leaving 15 bases between them. The CDR3 spans 16 residues. Germline V lookup: CDR1 MDHEN, CDR2 SYDVKM. CDR3 sequence (DNA): TGTGCCAGCAGTTTCAGAACAGGAGCTTCTAATTCACCCCTCCACTTT. Its protein is CASSFRTGASNSPLHF.

The chain recombines TRBV14 with TRBJ1-5, with a weak D call TRBD1 (6 bases). This CDR3 region has 24 residues. The V and J ends lost 0 bases and 0 bases respectively, with 33 bases between them. The V gene's germline CDR1 is SGHDN and CDR2 FVKESK. DNA for the CDR3: TGTGCCAGCAGCCAAGAAAAGGGTATGGCGCCTGTTATGAGACAGGACCTTAGCAATCAGCCCCAGCATTTT. This encodes CASSQEKGMAPVMRQDLSNQPQHF.

The chain joins TRBV7-2 to TRBJ1-1; 7 nucleotides align to TRBD1. The J segment lost 11 bases and the V segment lost 1 base, leaving 13 bases of the junction unmatched. CDR3 size: 15 residues. Germline CDR1 SGHTA, CDR2 FQGNSA. Written as DNA, the CDR3 is TGTGCCAGCAGCTTAGAAGGACAGGTCCCCCGTGGGGCTTTCTTT. It is translated as CASSLEGQVPRGAFF.

This chain connects TRBV5-1 to TRBJ1-1; D remains ambiguous. The V gene lost 1 base and the J gene lost 0 bases, with 7 bases spanning the gap. The length of the CDR3 is 14 residues. The germline V gene encodes CDR1 SGHRS and CDR2 YFSETQ. The CDR3 loop reads CASSLMGVNTEAFF. For the CDR3, the DNA is TGCGCCAGCAGCTTGATGGGCGTGAACACTGAAGCTTTCTTT. Looking up the rest from reference TRBV5-1 and TRBJ1-1 gives the full variable domain: KAGVTQTPRYLIKTRGQQVTLSCSPISGHRSVSWYQQTPGQGLQFLFEYFSETQRNKGNFPGRFSGRQFSNSRSEMNVSTLELGDSALYLCASSLMGVNTEAFFGQGTRLTVV.

The chain carries TRBV14 and TRBJ2-7, with D possibly being TRBD2 (6 bases). CDR3 length equals 12 residues. CDR1 is SGHDN and CDR2 is FVKESK in the germline V gene. The V and J ends lost 3 bases and 5 bases respectively, with 8 bases between them. The DNA for the CDR3 is TGTGCCAGCAGCCAGGCGGGAAACGAGCAGTACTTC. This encodes CASSQAGNEQYF.

This chain uses TRBV18 with TRBJ1-1; 8 bases agree with TRBD1. Germline trimming cut 8 bases from V and 5 bases from J; bases unmatched to any gene: 7. Per the germline V gene, CDR1 is KGHSH and CDR2 is LQKENI. The CDR3 runs 13 residues. The CDR3 sequence is CASKGQGRTEAFF. CDR3 nucleotides: TGTGCCAGCAAAGGACAGGGTAGAACTGAAGCTTTCTTT.

Here the CDR3 DNA reads TGTGCCAGCAGTTACTCGCCACTTAACACTGAAGCTTTCTTT. It yields the protein CASSYSPLNTEAFF. The chain links TRBV6-5 to TRBJ1-1; no reliable D call. The germline V gene has CDR1 MNHEY and CDR2 SVGAGI. Trimming shortened V by 0 bases and J by 2 bases, and 7 bases separated the two germline ends. CDR3 length: 14 residues.

The rearrangement joins TRBV5-1 to TRBJ1-4, with D perhaps TRBD1 (6 bases). The CDR3 runs to 15 residues. In germline, CDR1 is SGHRS, CDR2 YFSETQ. V dropped 5 bases and J dropped 5 bases, with 16 bases sitting between them. As DNA, the CDR3 is TGCGCCAGCAGAGGGGGGGGACGCCCAAATGAAAAACTGTTTTTT. Translated, it gives CASRGGGRPNEKLFF.

The chain links TRBV27 to TRBJ2-7; 7 bases fit TRBD2. Trimming cost V 5 bases and J 3 bases; bases outside gene matches: 7. The CDR3 has 14 amino acids. CDR1 and CDR2 from the germline V gene are MNHEY and SMNVEV (reference sequence). CDR3 sequence: CASSRLSGGYEQYF. The CDR3 coding sequence is TGTGCCAGCAGTAGACTTTCGGGAGGCTACGAGCAGTACTTC.